This TCR beta chain was observed in a study of blood T cell repertoires in COVID-19. The germline gives CDR1 SQVTM, CDR2 ANQGSEA. V was pared by 5 bases and J by 0 bases, with 16 bases between. The CDR3 runs to 16 residues. Sequencing was performed with immunoSEQ multiplex PCR; in TCRdb, only in-frame clones are kept and a portion is missing. Among about 35,000 clones listed, about 90% were seen once. This clone was recorded only once. This TCR was sampled from an elderly man with active COVID-19. Sequenced input: peripheral blood. The V gene is TRBV29-1, the J gene TRBJ2-2; D perhaps matches TRBD2 (5 bases). CDR3 in DNA: TGCAGCGTTACGCCCCCTCGAGGGACGAACACCGGGGAGCTGTTTTTT. This gives the protein CSVTPPRGTNTGELFF.